The 22 T cell receptor beta chains below were found in one sample sequenced in a study of regulatory T cells in long-lasting Graves disease. The TCR beta library used iRepertoire HTBI primers with Arm-PCR amplification of CDR3. TCRdb reprocessed the multiplex PCR reads with MiXCR, giving one entry per CDR3 protein. This table holds about 610,000 distinct CDR3 sequences, more than 15% found once. Stated time point: newly diagnosed GD, antithyroid drugs for less than 3 months. PBMC-derived RNA was used for the TCR library. This sample also appeared in a second study, on T cells in Graves' hyperthyroidism and ophthalmopathy.

Sample: peripheral blood mononuclear cells (PBMCs), taken at new diagnosis, from a patient treated with antithyroid drugs. The receptors originated from a man between 18 and 29 years old with Graves disease.

This clonotype was seen a few times. The V call is TRBV6-1, the J call TRBJ2-1; possibly TRBD1 for D (7 bases). The germline CDR1 and CDR2 sequences are MNHNS and SASEGT. The CDR3 totals 15 residues. Trimming removed 5 bases from V and 8 bases from J, with 19 bases in between. This CDR3 reads CASSRGDSWEDEQFF. In DNA form, the CDR3 reads TGTGCCAGCAGTCGCGGGGACAGCTGGGAAGATGAGCAGTTCTTC.

Many counts were recorded for this clonotype. The CDR3 sequence: CASSLAESSGANVLTF. DNA of the CDR3: TGCGCCAGCAGCTTGGCCGAAAGCTCTGGGGCCAACGTCCTGACTTTC. The rearrangement uses TRBV5-1 and TRBJ2-6; D gene uncertain. This CDR3 region has 16 residues. Looked up from germline, CDR1 is SGHRS and CDR2 is YFSETQ. The V and J ends lost 0 bases and 0 bases respectively, with 7 bases between them.

The V gene is TRBV5-6, the J gene TRBJ2-5; TRBD1 or TRBD2 may be the D gene (5 bases each). The J call may be faulty, since TRBJ2-1 better matches the DNA end. The length of the CDR3 is 14 residues. Germline assignment: CDR1 SGHDT and CDR2 YYEEEE. This CDR3 is CASSFYRGSYEQFF. The CDR3 nucleotides read TGTGCCAGCAGCTTTTATCGGGGCTCCTACGAGCAGTTCTTC.

This clonotype was detected ten times or more. The chain links TRBV11-3 to TRBJ2-1; TRBD2 aligns across 14 bases. The junction had 7 bases not matched to a gene; V was cut back by 5 bases and J by 7 bases. Looked up from germline, CDR1 is SGHNT and CDR2 is YENEEA. This CDR3 comprises 16 residues. CDR3 region: CASSLGLAGGWNEQFF. In nucleotides, the CDR3 is TGTGCCAGCAGCCTTGGACTAGCGGGAGGATGGAATGAGCAGTTCTTC.

This clonotype was detected many times. V gene TRBV28 combines with J gene TRBJ2-6, with D unresolved. The CDR3 length is 16 residues. Germline V gives CDR1 MDHEN, CDR2 SYDVKM. V dropped 6 bases and J dropped 0 bases, with 12 bases sitting between them. The CDR3 nucleotides read TGTGCCAGCAGCCAGGCGTTCCTCTCTGGGGCCAACGTCCTGACTTTC. Its protein is CASSQAFLSGANVLTF.

V gene TRBV5-1 combines with J gene TRBJ2-2, with D perhaps being TRBD1 or TRBD2 (5 bases each). The CDR3 extends over 16 amino acids. Germline V gives CDR1 SGHRS, CDR2 YFSETQ. V lost 2 bases, J lost 5 bases, and 16 bases lay in between. The chain's CDR3 is CASSFWTLGPTGELFF. Written as DNA, the CDR3 is TGCGCCAGCAGCTTCTGGACTTTGGGGCCTACCGGGGAGCTGTTTTTT.

This clonotype has at least ten counts. The DNA of the CDR3 is TGTGCCAGCAGTGGTCTGGGGGCACGGGGCTACACCTTC. Its protein product is CASSGLGARGYTF. The chain recombines TRBV13 with TRBJ1-2; tentative D call: TRBD1 (6 bases). Trimming left V 6 bases short and J 8 bases short, with 16 bases between. CDR3 length equals 13 residues. The germline CDR1 and CDR2 sequences are PRHDT and FYEKMQ (reference sequence).

Concerning this clonotype itself: Being one base from a much bigger clone, this may be a read error. This chain joins TRBV29-1 and TRBJ2-7; D may be TRBD1 or TRBD2 (5 bases each). The germline V gene encodes CDR1 SQVTM and CDR2 ANQGSEA. The CDR3 totals 14 residues. The CDR3 is CSVGGTESSYEQHF. The CDR3 DNA is TGCAGCGTTGGAGGGACGGAGAGCTCCTACGAGCAGCACTTC.

There are many counts of this clonotype. This chain joins TRBV28 and TRBJ2-7; D is perhaps TRBD1 or TRBD2 (7 bases each). V was cut by 6 bases and J by 3 bases, with 15 bases left in between. The CDR3 totals 14 residues. Germline V gene data show CDR1 as MDHEN and CDR2 as SYDVKM. CDR3 DNA: TGTGCCAGCAGCACTGGGGGGGACAGCTACGAGCAGTACTTC. Its translation is CASSTGGDSYEQYF.

The chain is built from TRBV7-9 and TRBJ2-1, with D perhaps TRBD2 (6 bases). The CDR3 extends over 12 amino acids. The V end was cut by 4 bases, the J end by 10 bases, with 11 bases between. The V gene's germline CDR1 is SEHNR and CDR2 FQNEAQ (reference sequence). CDR3 amino acids: CASSSLAREQFF. Written as DNA, the CDR3 is TGTGCCAGCAGCTCACTAGCACGGGAGCAGTTCTTC.

This clonotype was picked up a small number of times. The chain uses TRBV2 and TRBJ1-5, with D tentatively TRBD1 (5 bases). The germline CDR1 and CDR2 sequences are SNHLY and FYNNEI. V was cut by 1 base and J by 7 bases, with 14 bases left in between. The CDR3 length is 15 residues. The CDR3 sequence: CASSEGGGGSQPQHF. The CDR3, as DNA: TGTGCCAGCAGTGAAGGGGGGGGAGGGAGCCAGCCCCAGCATTTT.

On this clonotype itself: Mismatch with germline at one junction end may stem from a read error. The chain recombines TRBV6-2 or TRBV6-3 with TRBJ1-2; D may be TRBD1 (5 bases). This CDR3 is 13 amino acids long. The germline gives CDR1 MNHEY, CDR2 SVGEGT. CDR3 DNA: TGTGCCAGCAGTTACCGGGGGAACTATGGCTACGCCTTC. It translates to CASSYRGNYGYAF.

This clonotype was observed a handful of times. The CDR3 region has the DNA TGTGCTAGTGGTTTGGGTGCCGGACGGACAACCAGCTCCTATAATTCACCCCTCCACTTT. Translating gives CASGLGAGRTTSSYNSPLHF. The chain carries TRBV12-5 and TRBJ1-6; a possible D gene is TRBD1 (5 bases). Trimming left V 1 base short and J 0 bases short, with 19 bases between. The CDR3 has 20 amino acids. Germline-derived CDR1 and CDR2 are LGHNT and FRNRAP.

This clonotype occurred many times. The DNA for the CDR3 is TGTGCCAGCTCCGGGACAGATAACACAGATACGCAGTATTTT. This translates into CASSGTDNTDTQYF. The genes are TRBV10-3 and TRBJ2-3; 7 bases match TRBD1. Germline trimming cut 10 bases from V and 2 bases from J; bases unmatched to any gene: 9. CDR1 ENHRY and CDR2 SYGVKD come from the germline V gene. The CDR3 runs to 14 residues.

In this sample, this clonotype turned up a few times. V is TRBV7-3 and J is TRBJ1-1, with D possibly TRBD1 on 5 matching bases. In germline, CDR1 is SGHTA, CDR2 FQGTGA. Trimming shortened V by 4 bases and J by 3 bases, and 12 bases separated the two germline ends. The CDR3 has 14 amino acids. CDR3 in amino acids: CASSSNAQDTEAFF. CDR3 sequence (DNA): TGTGCCAGCAGCTCCAACGCACAGGACACTGAAGCTTTCTTT.

The sample holds many counts of this clonotype. The J gene is TRBJ2-4, the V gene TRBV3-1; the match to TRBD2 covers 11 bases. CDR3 length: 15 amino acids. V was clipped by 4 bases and J by 7 bases; unmatched bases: 6. The V gene's germline CDR1 is LGHDT and CDR2 YNNKEL (reference sequence). CDR3 DNA sequence: TGTGCCAGCAGCCCCATGACTAGCGGGAAGAACATTCAGTACTTC. This encodes CASSPMTSGKNIQYF.

This clonotype was picked up many times. The gene calls are TRBV20-1 and TRBJ2-3, with TRBD2 identical over 10 bases. V was pared by 6 bases and J by 7 bases, with 13 bases of the junction left unmatched. This CDR3 contains 15 residues. In germline, CDR1 is DFQATT, CDR2 SNEGSKA (reference sequence). In DNA form, the CDR3 reads TGCAGTGCGCCCGTGCCGGGACTAGCGTTACATACGCAGTATTTT. Amino acids: CSAPVPGLALHTQYF.

Remarks on this clonotype: One base away lies a much larger clone, so this may be a sequencing read error. The gene calls are TRBV2 and TRBJ2-3; 7 bases align to TRBD2. There are 16 residues in the CDR3. CDR1 SNHLY and CDR2 FYNNEI come from the germline V gene. CDR3 amino acids: CVSSEARLAGTDTQYF. The CDR3 nucleotides are TGTGTCAGCAGTGAAGCCCGGCTAGCGGGCACAGATACGCAGTATTTT.

This clonotype was observed a few times. J is TRBJ2-1 and V is TRBV6-5; 12 positions agree with TRBD2. This CDR3 comprises 16 residues. Losses at the gene ends were 0 bases for V and 6 bases for J; bases not matched to a gene: 3. Germline V gene data show CDR1 as MNHEY and CDR2 as SVGAGI. In nucleotides, the CDR3 is TGTGCCAGCAGTTACTCCGGGACTAGCGGGTCCAATGAGCAGTTCTTC. This translates into CASSYSGTSGSNEQFF.

This clonotype was counted a few times. The chain has TRBV11-2 and TRBJ2-5; 7 bases are a match to TRBD1. Unmatched junction bases numbered 11, after V lost 1 base and J lost 3 bases. Germline loops: CDR1 SGHAT, CDR2 FQNNGV. This CDR3 is built from 17 residues. CDR3 DNA sequence: TGTGCCAGCAGCTTAGGAGACGCGTTCGGGACAGAAGAGACCCAGTACTTC. Translated: CASSLGDAFGTEETQYF.

In DNA form, the CDR3 reads TGCAGTGCTAGACCCCCCGGGACAGCATATAGCAATCAGCCCCAGCATTTT. Amino acids: CSARPPGTAYSNQPQHF. The V and J genes are TRBV20-1 and TRBJ1-5; 7 bases line up with TRBD1. This CDR3 is 17 amino acids long. The germline V gene has CDR1 DFQATT and CDR2 SNEGSKA (reference sequence). Losses at the gene ends were 2 bases for V and 0 bases for J; bases not matched to a gene: 10.

CDR3 bases: TGTGCCAGCAGTCGCGGACAGGGGGCGGGAGGTACTGAAGCTTTCTTT. It yields the protein CASSRGQGAGGTEAFF. The chain joins TRBV6-1 to TRBJ1-1; TRBD1 agrees at 11 bases. Germline assignment: CDR1 MNHNS and CDR2 SASEGT. The J segment lost 5 bases and the V segment lost 5 bases, leaving 10 bases of the junction unmatched. This CDR3 is built from 16 residues.